The next 9 T cell receptor beta chains were all read from a single sample in a study of OX40 agonist ivuxolimab in advanced cancers. The library was prepared using the immunoSEQ multiplex PCR assay. TCRdb holds this immuneACCESS table with in-frame rearrangements only. Some clones are missing; in checked studies, unresolved V genes explain under half, and the rest has no known cause. The sample table lists some 140,000 clones, roughly 91% of them with a count of one. More than 0.8% of the sample is in the top ten clones. Sequenced material: CD4+ or CD8+ T cells sorted from blood, taken in a trial of the OX40 agonist ivuxolimab. Receptors originate from an adult with an advanced solid tumor such as melanoma, head and neck, liver or kidney cancer.

V gene TRBV29-1 combines with J gene TRBJ1-1; no clear D gene. This CDR3 contains 15 residues. Germline CDR1 reads SQVTM; CDR2 reads ANQGSEA. Trimming pared 1 base from V and 0 bases from J, leaving 12 bases between. CDR3 DNA: TGCAGCGTTGAAGTTGCAGCCAGAATGAACACTGAAGCTTTCTTT. Its protein is CSVEVAARMNTEAFF.

This clone showed up just a few times. This chain joins TRBV5-1 and TRBJ2-5; 11 positions agree with TRBD1. From germline, CDR1 is SGHRS and CDR2 YFSETQ. The CDR3 extends over 15 amino acids. Trimming removed 4 bases from V and 1 base from J; junction bases left unmatched: 3. In DNA form, the CDR3 reads TGCGCCAGCAGCCACGGGACAGGGGGCCAAGAGACCCAGTACTTC. Its protein product is CASSHGTGGQETQYF.

The rearrangement links TRBV5-1 to TRBJ1-2, with a possible D match to TRBD1 (5 bases). From germline, CDR1 is SGHRS and CDR2 YFSETQ. The CDR3 totals 13 residues. V was pared by 0 bases and J by 6 bases, with 9 bases between. For the CDR3, the DNA is TGCGCCAGCAGCTTGGAAGGGGCGAATGGCTACACCTTC. As protein: CASSLEGANGYTF.

This CDR3 is CASSQERQGARGYTF. The CDR3 DNA follows: TGTGCCAGCAGCCAAGAGAGACAGGGGGCACGTGGCTACACCTTC. The chain links TRBV4-2 to TRBJ1-2; TRBD1 agrees at 10 bases. Germline CDR1 is LGHNA and CDR2 is YNFKEQ. This CDR3 contains 15 residues. The trim removed 0 bases at V and 7 bases at J, leaving 5 bases unmatched.

The J gene is TRBJ2-3, the V gene TRBV7-3, with a possible D match to TRBD2 (6 bases). Germline V CDR1 and CDR2: SGHTA, FQGTGA. Trimming shortened V by 6 bases and J by 9 bases, and 19 bases separated the two germline ends. The CDR3 sequence is 14 residues long. The CDR3: CASSEWSGRGTQYF. The CDR3 coding sequence is TGTGCCAGCAGTGAGTGGAGCGGACGGGGGACGCAGTATTTT.

The chain is built from TRBV28 and TRBJ1-2; possible D gene TRBD1, 6 bases. Germline V gene lookup returns CDR1 MDHEN and CDR2 SYDVKM. Trimming pared 1 base from V and 5 bases from J, leaving 17 bases between. This CDR3 has 16 amino acids. The DNA for the CDR3 is TGTGCCAGCAGTTTATTGGGGGGCCTTAATCAATATGGCTACACCTTC. This gives the protein CASSLLGGLNQYGYTF.

CDR3 sequence: CASGRSGDSTDTQYF. CDR3 coding DNA: TGTGCCAGCGGTCGCAGCGGGGATAGCACAGATACGCAGTATTTT. V gene TRBV6-5 combines with J gene TRBJ2-3; 7 positions agree with TRBD2. V trimming: 8 bases; J trimming: 0 bases; junction bases outside the gene matches: 8. Germline-derived CDR1 and CDR2 are MNHEY and SVGAGI. The CDR3 has 15 residues.

The rearrangement uses TRBV6-6 and TRBJ1-1; D gene ambiguous. CDR3 length: 13 residues. The germline V gene has CDR1 MNHNY and CDR2 SVGAGI (reference sequence). V lost 2 bases and J lost 2, with 6 bases in between. The DNA for the CDR3 is TGTGCCAGCAGTTACGACGGAAACACTGAAGCTTTCTTT. The encoded protein is CASSYDGNTEAFF.

The chain recombines TRBV7-9 with TRBJ1-4; D is undetermined. Trimming cost V 5 bases and J 2 bases, with 9 bases left between them. The length of the CDR3 is 14 residues. CDR1 and CDR2 (germline): SEHNR, FQNEAQ (reference sequence). The CDR3 DNA is TGTGCCAGCAGCCCCCGGGAGACTAATGAAAAACTGTTTTTT. This encodes CASSPRETNEKLFF.